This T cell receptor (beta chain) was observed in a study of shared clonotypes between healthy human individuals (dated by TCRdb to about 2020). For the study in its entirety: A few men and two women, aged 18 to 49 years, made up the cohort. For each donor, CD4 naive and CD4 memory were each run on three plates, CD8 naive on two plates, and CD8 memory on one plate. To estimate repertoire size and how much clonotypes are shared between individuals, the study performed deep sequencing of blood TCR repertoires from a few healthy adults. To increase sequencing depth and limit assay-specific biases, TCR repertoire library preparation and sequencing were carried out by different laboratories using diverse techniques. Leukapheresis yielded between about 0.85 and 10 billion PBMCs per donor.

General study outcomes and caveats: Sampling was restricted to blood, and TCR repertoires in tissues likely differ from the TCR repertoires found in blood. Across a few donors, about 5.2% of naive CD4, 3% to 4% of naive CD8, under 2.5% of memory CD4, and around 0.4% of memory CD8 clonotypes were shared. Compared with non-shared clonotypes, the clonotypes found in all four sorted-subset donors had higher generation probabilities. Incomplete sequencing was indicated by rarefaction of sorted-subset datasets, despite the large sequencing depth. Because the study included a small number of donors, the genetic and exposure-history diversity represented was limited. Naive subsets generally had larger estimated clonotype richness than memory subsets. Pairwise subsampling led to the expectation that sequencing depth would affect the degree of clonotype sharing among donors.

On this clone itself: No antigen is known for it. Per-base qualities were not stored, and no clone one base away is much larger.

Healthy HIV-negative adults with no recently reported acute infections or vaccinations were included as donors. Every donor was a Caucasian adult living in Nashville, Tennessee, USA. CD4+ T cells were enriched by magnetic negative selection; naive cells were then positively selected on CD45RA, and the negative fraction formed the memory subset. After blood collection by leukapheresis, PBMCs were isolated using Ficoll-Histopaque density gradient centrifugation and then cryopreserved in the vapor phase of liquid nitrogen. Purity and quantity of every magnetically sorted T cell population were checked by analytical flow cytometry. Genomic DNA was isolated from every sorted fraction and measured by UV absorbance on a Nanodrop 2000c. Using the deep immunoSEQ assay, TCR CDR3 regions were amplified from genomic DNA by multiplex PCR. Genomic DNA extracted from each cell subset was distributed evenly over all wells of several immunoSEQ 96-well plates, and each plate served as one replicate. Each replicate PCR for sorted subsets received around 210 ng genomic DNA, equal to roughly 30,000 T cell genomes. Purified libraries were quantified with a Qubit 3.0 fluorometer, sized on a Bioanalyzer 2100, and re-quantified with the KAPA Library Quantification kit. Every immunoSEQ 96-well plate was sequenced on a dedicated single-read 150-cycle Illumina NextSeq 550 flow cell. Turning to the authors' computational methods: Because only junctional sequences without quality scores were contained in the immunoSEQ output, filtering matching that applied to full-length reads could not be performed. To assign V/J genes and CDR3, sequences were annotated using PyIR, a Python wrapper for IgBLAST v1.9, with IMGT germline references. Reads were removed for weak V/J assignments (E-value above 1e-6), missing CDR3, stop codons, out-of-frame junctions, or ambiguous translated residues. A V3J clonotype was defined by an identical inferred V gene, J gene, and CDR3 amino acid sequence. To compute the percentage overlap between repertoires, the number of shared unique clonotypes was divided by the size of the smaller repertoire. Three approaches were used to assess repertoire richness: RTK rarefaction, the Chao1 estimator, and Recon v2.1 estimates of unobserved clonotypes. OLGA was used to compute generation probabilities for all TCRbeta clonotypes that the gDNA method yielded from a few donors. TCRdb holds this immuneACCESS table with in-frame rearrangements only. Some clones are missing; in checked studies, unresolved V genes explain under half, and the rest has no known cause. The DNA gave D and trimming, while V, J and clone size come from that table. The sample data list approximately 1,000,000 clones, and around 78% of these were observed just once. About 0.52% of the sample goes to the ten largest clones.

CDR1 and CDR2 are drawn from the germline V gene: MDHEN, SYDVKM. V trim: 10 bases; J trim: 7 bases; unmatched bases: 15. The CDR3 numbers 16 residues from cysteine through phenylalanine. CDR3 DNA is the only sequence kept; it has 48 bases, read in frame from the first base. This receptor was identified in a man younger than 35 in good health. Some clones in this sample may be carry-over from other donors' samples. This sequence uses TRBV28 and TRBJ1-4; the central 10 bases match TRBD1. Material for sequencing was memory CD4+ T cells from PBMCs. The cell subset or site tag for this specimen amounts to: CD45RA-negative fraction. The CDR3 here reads CATTETGGLVGEKLFF. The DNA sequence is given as TGTGCCACAACGGAGACAGGGGGCTTAGTTGGTGAAAAACTGTTTTTT.